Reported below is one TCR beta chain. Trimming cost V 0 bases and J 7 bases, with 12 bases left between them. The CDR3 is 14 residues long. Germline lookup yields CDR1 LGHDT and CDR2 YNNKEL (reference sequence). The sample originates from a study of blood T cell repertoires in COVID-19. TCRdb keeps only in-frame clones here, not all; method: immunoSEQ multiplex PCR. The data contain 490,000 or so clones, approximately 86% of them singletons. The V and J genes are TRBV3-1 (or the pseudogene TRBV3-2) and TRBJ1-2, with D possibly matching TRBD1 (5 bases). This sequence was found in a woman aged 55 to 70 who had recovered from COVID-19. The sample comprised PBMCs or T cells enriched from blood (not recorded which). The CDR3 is CASSQDVQGFGYTF. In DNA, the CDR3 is TGTGCCAGCAGCCAAGATGTGCAGGGTTTTGGCTACACCTTC.